This T cell receptor beta chain came from a study of T cell repertoires in cytomegalovirus infection. About this clonotype itself: Its specificity is not known.

TCRdb processed the reads anew with MiXCR; each CDR3 protein has one entry. Seen here are approximately 270,000 distinct CDR3 sequences, approximately 22% observed once, and the top ten hold 15% to 20%. Specimen: cultured PBMCs, collected from culture after CMV antigen stimulation. This TCR derives from a human donor in good health (CMV status not recorded). Some clones in this sample may be carry-over from other donors' samples.

The CDR3 nucleotides read TGTGCCAGCAGCTCCGGACTTTTGTGGGACAATGAGCAGTTCTTC. Translation gives CASSSGLLWDNEQFF. The chain links TRBV7-8 to TRBJ2-1, with D tentatively TRBD2 (5 bases). The CDR3 runs to 15 residues. V dropped 4 bases and J dropped 5 bases, with 15 bases sitting between them. Germline CDR1 reads SGHVS; CDR2 reads FQNEAQ.